In its sample, the clone carrying this T cell receptor beta chain was seen a few times. The target antigen is unknown. The record originates from a study of T cells in Graves' hyperthyroidism and ophthalmopathy. Findings and limits, study-wide: From stable hyperthyroidism, ophthalmopathy was separated by a 13 V-J model. Progression to ophthalmopathy was predicted a median of roughly 6.8 months early.

Authors of the study amplified TCR beta CDR3 regions from RNA transcripts. In the first-round RT-PCR of the TCR CDR3, the HTBI primer set was used. TCRdb reanalysed the multiplex PCR reads using MiXCR and keeps one entry per CDR3 protein. Of approximately 400,000 distinct CDR3 sequences listed, 11% to 15% are singletons. Patients affected by ophthalmopathy presented a Clinical Activity Score of at least 3, a NOSPECS grade of at least 4, and disease duration below 3 months. Germline assignment: CDR1 DFQATT and CDR2 SNEGSKA (reference sequence). CDR3 length: 15 residues. The V gene end was trimmed by 5 bases and the J gene end by 0 bases; junction bases not matched to a gene: 5.

The TCR comes from a man aged 45-65 years with Graves' ophthalmopathy. Material for sequencing was blood. The genes are TRBV20-1 and TRBJ2-1, with 9 bases fitting TRBD2. In nucleotides, the CDR3 is TGCAGTGCTTACAATAGCGGGAGCTCCTACAATGAGCAGTTCTTC. Protein: CSAYNSGSSYNEQFF.